This TCR beta chain was recorded in a study of blood T cell repertoires in COVID-19. CDR1 MNHNY and CDR2 SVGAGI come from the germline V gene (reference sequence). This CDR3 is built from 13 residues. Trimming took off 7 bases at V and 8 bases at J, with 17 bases between the two ends. Sequenced by immunoSEQ multiplex PCR; TCRdb stores in-frame clones only, minus some. This sample has more than 85,000 clones, with about 87% found just once. J is TRBJ1-2 and V is TRBV6-6; D remains unclear. This clonotype was obtained from a woman aged 45 to 65 with acute or convalescent COVID-19. Sequencing used peripheral blood. DNA for the CDR3: TGTGCCAGCACCTCCGGAGGCGCGTACGGCTACACCTTC. Its protein product is CASTSGGAYGYTF.